This T cell receptor (beta chain) was sequenced in a study of T-cell reconstitution after alpha-beta-depleted transplantation in children. The CDR3 totals 19 residues. The ends were cut back, 3 bases at V and 0 bases at J, with 20 bases in the middle. Germline values: CDR1 MGHRA, CDR2 YSYEKL. Study findings and constraints: Where alpha-beta T cells came from about two months after transplant was reportedly several hundred expanded graft clones. T-cell numbers and diversity, one year after transplant, stemmed largely from T cells that were newly produced. For some patients, TCRbeta diversity was high at day 60 because of recipient T cells and thymic progenitors that survived.

In this sample, this clonotype turned up a few times. The target antigen is unknown. Molecular barcoding with unique molecular identifiers was used for the TCRbeta library. TCRdb ran MiXCR on the PCR reads and lists one entry per CDR3 protein. The table shows 450,000 to 700,000 distinct CDR3 sequences, with over 25% occurring only once. Here the sequenced sample was PBMCs, taken before TCRalphabeta/CD19-depleted stem cell transplant. V usage is TRBV4-1 and J usage is TRBJ2-2; D may be TRBD2 (6 bases). This receptor was obtained from a boy less than two years old with Wiskott-Aldrich syndrome, due to receive a stem cell transplant. The CDR3 nucleotides read TGCGCCAGCAGCCAGGGAGCGGGCACCTCGTTCGCGAACACCGGGGAGCTGTTTTTT. It specifies CASSQGAGTSFANTGELFF.